These T cell receptor beta chains were read from a single sample in a study of OX40 agonist ivuxolimab in advanced cancers. Profiling relied on immunoSEQ multiplex PCR, and the TCRdb table lists in-frame clones only, not all of them. The sample shows tens of thousands of clones, approximately 89% of them seen only once. Sequenced material: CD4+ or CD8+ T cells sorted from blood, taken in a trial of the OX40 agonist ivuxolimab. Receptors were obtained from an adult with an advanced solid tumor such as melanoma, head and neck, liver or kidney cancer. CDR3s include the opening cysteine and the closing phenylalanine or tryptophan. The D gene is left open where the match is weak. Clone size is given for some rows only: seen once, a few or many times, or a class if the clone is expanded.

V gene	J gene	D gene	clone size	CDR3 DNA	CDR3 protein
TRBV5-4	TRBJ2-5	-	-	TGTGCCAGCAGCTTAGGGACCGCGCGGCATGAGACCCAGTACTTC	CASSLGTARHETQYF
TRBV7-9	TRBJ1-1	-	few	TGTGCCAGCAGCCGTGGCCGGGCCGAGAACACTGAAGCTTTCTTT	CASSRGRAENTEAFF
TRBV30	TRBJ1-4	-	-	TGTGCCTGGAGTCGAGACAGCGGTGGTGAAAAACTGTTTTTT	CAWSRDSGGEKLFF
TRBV30	TRBJ2-7	-	-	TGTGCCTGCTCTTACAGTTACGAGCAGTACTTC	CACSYSYEQYF
TRBV7-3	TRBJ2-3	TRBD2	-	TGTGCCAGCAGCCCTTACCCTCTAGCGGGAGTCCCGAATTTT	CASSPYPLAGVPNF
TRBV5-4	TRBJ2-5	-	few	TGTGCCAGCAGCCCACAGGTTACAGAGACCCAGTACTTC	CASSPQVTETQYF
TRBV7-9	TRBJ1-1	-	-	TGTGCCAGCAGCTTAGCGATGGTAAACACTGAAGCTTTCTTT	CASSLAMVNTEAFF
TRBV7-9	TRBJ1-5	-	-	TGTGCCAGCAGCTTCAACAGGGATCAGCCCCAGCATTTT	CASSFNRDQPQHF
TRBV30	TRBJ1-1	-	few	TGTGCCTGGAGTACCCCCACTGAAGCTTTCTTT	CAWSTPTEAFF
TRBV14	TRBJ1-3	-	-	TGTGCCAGCAGCCAAGGAATGAGGAGCTCTGGAAACACCATATATTTT	CASSQGMRSSGNTIYF
TRBV21-1	TRBJ2-2	-	-	TGTGCCAGCATTGGCAGTGTGGAGCTGTTTTTT	CASIGSVELFF
TRBV5-5	TRBJ1-2	-	once	TGTGCCAGCAGCTTGGGGGTTACCTATGGCTACACCTTC	CASSLGVTYGYTF
TRBV2	TRBJ2-7	-	-	TGTGCCAGCAGTGTCCTTCGGGACTACGAGCAGTACTTC	CASSVLRDYEQYF
TRBV6-6	TRBJ1-5	-	-	TGTGCCAGCAGTTTTGACAGGTTCGGCAATCAGCCCCAGCATTTT	CASSFDRFGNQPQHF
TRBV7-8	TRBJ1-6	-	few	TGTGCCAGCAGCTTAGGGTCACGGTTGAATTCACCCCTCCACTTT	CASSLGSRLNSPLHF
TRBV5-1	TRBJ2-1	-	-	TGCGCCAGCAGCTTGCGCGTGGGGGGCCTTACCTCCAATGAGCAGTTCTTC	CASSLRVGGLTSNEQFF